These 14 T cell receptor beta chains came from one sample sequenced in a study of T cells in localized non-small cell lung cancer. Only in-frame clones appear in the TCRdb table, and some are missing; sequencing was by immunoSEQ multiplex PCR. The table has tens of thousands of clones, 84% seen once; the top ten hold approximately 12%. The sample in question was peripheral blood, obtained before any cancer treatment. The origin of the receptors is a female donor of 60 years or more with stage I lung adenocarcinoma.

This clone was found once. The genes are TRBV2 and TRBJ2-2; maybe TRBD2 (5 bases). This CDR3 has 12 amino acids. Germline CDR1 is SNHLY and CDR2 is FYNNEI. The germline V and J ends were trimmed by 7 bases and 4 bases, with 7 bases remaining between them. CDR3 amino acids: CASNRGTGELFF. The DNA of the CDR3 is TGTGCCAGCAACCGGGGCACCGGGGAGCTGTTTTTT.

The gene calls are TRBV5-1 and TRBJ1-4; 12 bases agree with TRBD1. In germline, CDR1 is SGHRS, CDR2 YFSETQ. The CDR3 consists of 17 residues. Trimming removed 4 bases from V and 3 bases from J; junction bases left unmatched: 7. This chain's CDR3 is CASSTRDRGRSNEKLFF. The DNA for the CDR3 is TGCGCCAGCAGCACCCGGGACAGGGGGCGGTCTAATGAAAAACTGTTTTTT.

This chain uses TRBV6-9 with TRBJ1-1; no reliable D call. This CDR3 has 13 amino acids. V was pared by 3 bases and J by 1 base, with 6 bases between. Germline V gene sequence: CDR1 MNHGY, CDR2 SVAAGI. CDR3 amino acids: CASSYIANTEAFF. In nucleotides, the CDR3 is TGTGCCAGCAGTTACATTGCGAACACTGAAGCTTTCTTT.

The chain employs TRBV2 and TRBJ1-3; D gene unclear. Germline V lookup: CDR1 SNHLY, CDR2 FYNNEI. This CDR3 is built from 16 residues. V was cut by 2 bases and J by 0 bases, with 11 bases left in between. The CDR3: CASSEIRNPSGNTIYF. The DNA of the CDR3 is TGTGCCAGCAGTGAAATCAGGAACCCCTCTGGAAACACCATATATTTT.

In its sample, this clone was seen a few times. This rearrangement joins TRBV11-2 to TRBJ2-1; D is uncertain. This CDR3 has 13 amino acids. With 3 bases removed from V and 4 bases from J, the gap between germline ends came to 7 bases. CDR1 is SGHAT, CDR2 FQNNGV, per germline. The CDR3 DNA is TGTGCCAGCAGCTTCCGAGGTTACAATGAGCAGTTCTTC. Residues: CASSFRGYNEQFF.

The chain carries TRBV19 and TRBJ1-2; D is ambiguous. The germline V and J ends were trimmed by 4 bases and 8 bases, with 17 bases remaining between them. CDR1 and CDR2 from the germline V gene are LNHDA and SQIVND (reference sequence). This CDR3 spans 14 amino acids. CDR3 amino acids: CASSKTSDLRGYTF. The CDR3 DNA is TGTGCCAGTAGTAAAACATCGGACCTTAGGGGCTACACCTTC.

The CDR3 spells CASRDRGGTDTQYF. CDR3 bases: TGTGCCAGCAGGGACAGGGGAGGCACAGATACGCAGTATTTT. The chain is built from TRBV5-6 and TRBJ2-3, with TRBD1 matching 9 bases. V lost 5 bases and J lost 1; bases outside the gene matches: 2. There are 14 residues in the CDR3. Germline CDR1 reads SGHDT; CDR2 reads YYEEEE. Using reference TRBV5-6 and TRBJ2-3 for the parts outside the CDR3, the full variable domain is DAGVTQSPTHLIKTRGQQVTLRCSPKSGHDTVSWYQQALGQGPQFIFQYYEEEERQRGNFPDRFSGHQFPNYSSELNVNALLLGDSALYLCASRDRGGTDTQYFGPGTRLTVL.

The chain couples TRBV5-6 to TRBJ2-2; D call uncertain. V was shortened by 4 bases and J by 5 bases, with 12 bases between the two germline ends. This CDR3 region has 14 residues. From germline, CDR1 is SGHDT and CDR2 YYEEEE. CDR3 loop: CASSHPSGTGELFF. The CDR3 DNA reads TGTGCCAGCAGCCACCCTTCCGGAACCGGGGAGCTGTTTTTT. Supplemented by reference TRBV5-6 and TRBJ2-2, the full variable domain reads DAGVTQSPTHLIKTRGQQVTLRCSPKSGHDTVSWYQQALGQGPQFIFQYYEEEERQRGNFPDRFSGHQFPNYSSELNVNALLLGDSALYLCASSHPSGTGELFFGEGSRLTVL.

The rearrangement joins TRBV28 to TRBJ1-4; TRBD1 agrees at 10 bases. The CDR3 is 14 amino acids. J lost 8 bases, V lost 5 bases, and 5 bases had no gene match. The germline V gene encodes CDR1 MDHEN and CDR2 SYDVKM. The CDR3 region is CASSRDRGPEKLFF. As DNA, the CDR3 is TGTGCCAGCAGTCGGGACAGGGGCCCCGAAAAACTGTTTTTT.

This clone was picked up a small number of times. The chain links TRBV7-2 to TRBJ2-3; TRBD2 agrees at 8 bases. CDR1 is SGHTA and CDR2 is FQGNSA in the germline V gene. The CDR3 sequence is 14 residues long. The ends lost 4 bases at V and 2 bases at J; junction bases unmatched: 2. CDR3 nucleotides: TGTGCCAGCAGCTCCGGACTAGCCACAGATACGCAGTATTTT. Its protein is CASSSGLATDTQYF.

The chain carries TRBV18 and TRBJ2-1; D might be TRBD1 (7 bases). Germline CDR1 and CDR2: KGHSH and LQKENI. The CDR3 length is 16 residues. V was cut by 6 bases and J by 5 bases, with 20 bases left in between. CDR3 in DNA: TGTGCCAGCTCGACCCGACAGGGAGGCTACCACAATGAGCAGTTCTTC. Its translation is CASSTRQGGYHNEQFF.

This clone was found once. The V gene is TRBV18, the J gene TRBJ2-5; TRBD2 matches at 8 bases. The trim removed 2 bases at V and 2 bases at J, leaving 4 bases unmatched. CDR3 length: 15 residues. Per germline, CDR1 KGHSH and CDR2 LQKENI. The CDR3 here is CASSPSLAGQETQYF. The CDR3 bases are TGTGCCAGCTCACCATCCTTAGCGGGACAAGAGACCCAGTACTTC.

This clone came up once. The rearrangement uses TRBV29-1 and TRBJ2-1, with D possibly TRBD2 on 6 matching bases. The germline gives CDR1 SQVTM, CDR2 ANQGSEA. V was cut by 3 bases and J by 0 bases, with 18 bases left in between. CDR3 length equals 17 residues. As DNA, the CDR3 is TGCAGCGTTGACCCTAGCGTACACTTAAGCTCCTACAATGAGCAGTTCTTC. Its protein product is CSVDPSVHLSSYNEQFF.

V and J are TRBV6-5 and TRBJ1-4, with no clear D. CDR3 length equals 15 residues. Germline V gene sequence: CDR1 MNHEY, CDR2 SVGAGI. Trimming removed 4 bases at V and 4 bases at J, with 13 bases between. The CDR3 sequence: CASSLGQLDNEKLFF. CDR3 DNA sequence: TGTGCCAGCAGTTTGGGTCAATTGGATAATGAAAAACTGTTTTTT.